A single T cell receptor beta chain is shown here with its context. The source of the sample is a study of T cell changes during pregnancy in multiple sclerosis. V shed 1 base, J shed 9 bases, and the junction held 8 bases outside the gene matches. Germline V CDR1 and CDR2: WNHNN, SYGVQD (reference sequence). The CDR3 is made up of 15 amino acids. Repertoires were generated with immunoSEQ multiplex PCR, while TCRdb's copy carries only in-frame clones and drops some. The sample yields fewer than 25,000 clones, around 90% seen once. V and J are TRBV10-1 and TRBJ2-4; 8 nucleotides line up with TRBD2. The origin of this receptor is a female donor in good health, enrolled as a control in a pregnancy study. Sample: CD4+ T cells from peripheral blood mononuclear cells, taken in the third trimester of pregnancy. The CDR3 DNA follows: TGCGCCAGCAGTGAGTTTACGGGACTAGGTGCCATTCAGTACTTC. Amino acids: CASSEFTGLGAIQYF.